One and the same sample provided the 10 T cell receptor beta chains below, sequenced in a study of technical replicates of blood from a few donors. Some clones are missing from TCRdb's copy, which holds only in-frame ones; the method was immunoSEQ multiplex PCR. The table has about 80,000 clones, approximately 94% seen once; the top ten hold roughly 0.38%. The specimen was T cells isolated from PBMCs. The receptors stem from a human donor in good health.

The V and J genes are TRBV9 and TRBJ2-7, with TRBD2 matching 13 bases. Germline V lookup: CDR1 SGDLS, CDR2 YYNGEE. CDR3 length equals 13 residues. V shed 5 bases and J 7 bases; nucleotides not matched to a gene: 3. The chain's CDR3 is CASSWTSGSEQYF. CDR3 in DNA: TGTGCCAGCAGTTGGACTAGCGGGAGTGAGCAGTACTTC. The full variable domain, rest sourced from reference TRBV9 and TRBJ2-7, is DSGVTQTPKHLITATGQRVTLRCSPRSGDLSVYWYQQSLDQGLQFLIQYYNGEERAKGNILERFSAQQFPDLHSELNLSSLELGDSALYFCASSWTSGSEQYFGPGTRLTVT.

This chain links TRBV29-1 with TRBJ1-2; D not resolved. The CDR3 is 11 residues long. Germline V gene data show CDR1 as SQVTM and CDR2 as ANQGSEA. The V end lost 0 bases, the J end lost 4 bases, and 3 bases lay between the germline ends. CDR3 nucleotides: TGCAGCGTTGAAGAGAGCTATGGCTACACCTTC. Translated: CSVEESYGYTF.

The CDR3 bases are TGTGCCAGCAGCGTAGCTAGTACGGGAGGGAGTCCAGATACGCAGTATTTT. This encodes CASSVASTGGSPDTQYF. The rearrangement joins TRBV9 to TRBJ2-3; 8 bases match TRBD2. This CDR3 has 17 amino acids. V was clipped by 0 bases and J by 4 bases; unmatched bases: 10. The germline CDR1 and CDR2 sequences are SGDLS and YYNGEE.

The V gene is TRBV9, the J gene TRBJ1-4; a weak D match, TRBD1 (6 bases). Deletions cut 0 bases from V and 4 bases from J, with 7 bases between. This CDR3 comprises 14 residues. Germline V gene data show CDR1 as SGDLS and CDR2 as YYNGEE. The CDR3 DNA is TGTGCCAGCAGCGTAGGCAGGGGTAATGAAAAACTGTTTTTT. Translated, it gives CASSVGRGNEKLFF.

The CDR3 here is CASSLGNIQYF. In DNA form, the CDR3 reads TGTGCCAGCAGCTTGGGCAACATTCAGTACTTC. The rearrangement joins TRBV7-2 to TRBJ2-4; D unresolved. The CDR3 is made up of 11 amino acids. The V and J ends lost 3 bases and 7 bases respectively, with 4 bases between them. The germline CDR1 and CDR2 sequences are SGHTA and FQGNSA. The full variable domain, completed using reference TRBV7-2 and TRBJ2-4, is GAGVSQSPSNKVTEKGKDVELRCDPISGHTALYWYRQSLGQGLEFLIYFQGNSAPDKSGLPSDRFSAERTGGSVSTLTIQRTQQEDSAVYLCASSLGNIQYFGAGTRLSVL.

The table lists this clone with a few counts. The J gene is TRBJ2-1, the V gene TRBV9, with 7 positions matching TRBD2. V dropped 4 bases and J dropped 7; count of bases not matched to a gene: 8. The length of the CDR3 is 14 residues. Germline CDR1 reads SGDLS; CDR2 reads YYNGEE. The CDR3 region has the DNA TGTGCCAGCAGCACCGGAGGGGACTATAATGAGCAGTTCTTC. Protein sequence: CASSTGGDYNEQFF.

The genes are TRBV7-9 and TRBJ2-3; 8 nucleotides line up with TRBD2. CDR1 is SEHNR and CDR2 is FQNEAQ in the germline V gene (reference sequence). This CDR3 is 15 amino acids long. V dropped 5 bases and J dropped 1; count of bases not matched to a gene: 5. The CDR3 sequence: CASSARTSRTDTQYF. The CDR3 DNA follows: TGTGCCAGCAGCGCCCGGACTAGCCGCACAGATACGCAGTATTTT. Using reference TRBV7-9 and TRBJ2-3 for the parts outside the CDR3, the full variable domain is DTGVSQNPRHKITKRGQNVTFRCDPISEHNRLYWYRQTLGQGPEFLTYFQNEAQLEKSRLLSDRFSAERPKGSFSTLEIQRTEQGDSAMYLCASSARTSRTDTQYFGPGTRLTVL.

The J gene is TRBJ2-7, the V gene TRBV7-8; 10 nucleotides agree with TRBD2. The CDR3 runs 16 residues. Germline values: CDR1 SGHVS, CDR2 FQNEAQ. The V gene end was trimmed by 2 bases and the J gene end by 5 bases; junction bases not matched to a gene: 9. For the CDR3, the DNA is TGTGCCAGCAGCTTAATGGATAGCGGGAGGACCCACGAGCAGTACTTC. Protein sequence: CASSLMDSGRTHEQYF. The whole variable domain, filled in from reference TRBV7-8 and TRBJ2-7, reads GAGVSQSPRYKVAKRGQDVALRCDPISGHVSLFWYQQALGQGPEFLTYFQNEAQLDKSGLPSDRFFAERPEGSVSTLKIQRTQQEDSAVYLCASSLMDSGRTHEQYFGPGTRLTVT.

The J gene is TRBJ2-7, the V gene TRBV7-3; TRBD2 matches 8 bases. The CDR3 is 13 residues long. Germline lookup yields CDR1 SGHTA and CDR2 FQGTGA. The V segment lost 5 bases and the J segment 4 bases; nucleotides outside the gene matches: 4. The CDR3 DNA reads TGTGCCAGCAGCGCGGGACTAGAATACGAGCAGTACTTC. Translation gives CASSAGLEYEQYF.

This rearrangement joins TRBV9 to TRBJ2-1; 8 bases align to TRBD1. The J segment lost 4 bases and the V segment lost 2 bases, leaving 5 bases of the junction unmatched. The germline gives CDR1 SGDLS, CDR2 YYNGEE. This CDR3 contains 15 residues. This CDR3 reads CASSVTGDRYNEQFF. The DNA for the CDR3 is TGTGCCAGCAGCGTTACAGGGGACAGGTACAATGAGCAGTTCTTC.